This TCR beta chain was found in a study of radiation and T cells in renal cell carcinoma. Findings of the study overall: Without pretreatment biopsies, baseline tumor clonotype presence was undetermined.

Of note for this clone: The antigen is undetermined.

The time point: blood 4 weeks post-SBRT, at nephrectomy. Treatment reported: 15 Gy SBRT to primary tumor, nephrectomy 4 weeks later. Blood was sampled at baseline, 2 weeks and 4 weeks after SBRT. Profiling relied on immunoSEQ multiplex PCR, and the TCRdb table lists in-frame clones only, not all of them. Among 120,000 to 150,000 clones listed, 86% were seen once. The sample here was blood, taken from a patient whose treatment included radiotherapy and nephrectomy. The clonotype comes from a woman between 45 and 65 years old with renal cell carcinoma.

In DNA, the CDR3 is TGTGCCAGTACCAATGTGCGGGAGGGACTCACAGATACGCAGTATTTT. Protein sequence: CASTNVREGLTDTQYF. The chain links TRBV19 to TRBJ2-3, with TRBD2 identical over 9 bases. V was pared by 7 bases and J by 2 bases, with 10 bases of the junction left unmatched. This CDR3 region has 16 residues. Germline V gives CDR1 LNHDA, CDR2 SQIVND (reference sequence).